What follows are 11 T cell receptor beta chains derived from one specimen sequenced in a study of T cells in women clearing cervical HPV infection. Sequenced by immunoSEQ multiplex PCR; TCRdb stores in-frame clones only, minus some. The sample totals fewer than 10,000 clones. Material: blood buffy coat. These receptors were taken from a woman aged 18-70 years with a cervical HPV16 infection that either progressed to CIN3+ or cleared (not recorded which).

Turning to this clone: An end of the junction does not agree with germline; a read error may underlie this. The read stops 3 residues short of the end of the CDR3; the missing end is completed from the germline J gene. This rearrangement joins TRBV7-7 to TRBJ2-3, with D tentatively TRBD1 (6 bases). Germline lookup yields CDR1 SSHAT and CDR2 FNYEAQ (reference sequence). The CDR3 totals 14 residues. Incomplete CDR3 DNA: TGTGCTAGCAGCTTTGCAGGGGCTCCAGATACG. This codes for CASSFAGAPDT. The entire CDR3 is CASSFAGAPDTQYF.

For this clone: The CDR3 extends 3 residues past the end of the read, so its final part is completed from the germline J gene. J is TRBJ1-2 and V is TRBV30; no firm D call. Germline V CDR1 and CDR2: GTSNPN, SVGIG (reference sequence). The CDR3 is made up of 12 amino acids. V lost 2 bases, J lost 1 base, and 5 bases lay in between. The CDR3 region is CAWSHGNYGYTF. The part of the CDR3 DNA that was read is TGTGCCTGGAGTCACGGTAACTATGGC.

Note on this clone: One junction end does not reproduce the germline sequence, and a read error may be involved. The CDR3 is cut off 3 residues early in the read; its end comes from the germline J gene. The sample has other DNA sequences that encode this CDR3 too. This rearrangement joins TRBV30 to TRBJ1-3, with D possibly being TRBD1 (6 bases). The CDR3 contains 17 residues. Germline CDR1 and CDR2: GTSNPN and SVGIG (reference sequence). The CDR3 loop reads CAWSVPEFRGRGNTIYF. The covered CDR3 bases are TGTGCCTGGAGTGTACCCGAATTTAGGGGGAGAGGAAACACA. Full variable domain (outside the CDR3, taken from reference TRBV30 and TRBJ1-3): SQTIHQWPATLVQPVGSPLSLECTVEGTSNPNLYWYRQAAGRGLQLLFYSVGIGQISSEVPQNLSASRPQDRQFILSSKKLLLSDSGFYLCAWSVPEFRGRGNTIYFGEGSWLTVV.

Comment on this clone: The CDR3 is cut off 3 residues early in the read; its end comes from the germline J gene. This sequence joins TRBV18 and TRBJ2-5; D possibly corresponds to TRBD1 (6 bases). With 6 bases removed from V and 0 bases from J, the gap between germline ends came to 14 bases. CDR1 is KGHSH and CDR2 is LQKENI in the germline V gene. The CDR3 is 15 residues long. CDR3 protein: CASSNFYRDQETQYF. The part of the CDR3 DNA that was read is TGTGCCAGCTCCAACTTTTACAGGGACCAAGAGACC.

Remarks on this clone: The CDR3 goes on 3 residues after the read ends, and that part is filled in from the germline J gene. The J gene is TRBJ2-3, the V gene TRBV4-2; D call uncertain. Germline V gene sequence: CDR1 LGHNA, CDR2 YNFKEQ. The CDR3 runs to 15 residues. CDR3 DNA (partial): TGTGCCAGCAGCCAAGCGTTCGACTTACAAGAGACG. Translation: CASSQAFDLQET. The entire CDR3 reads CASSQAFDLQETQYF.

A remark on this clone: Read coverage stops 3 residues before the CDR3 terminus; the germline J gene supplies the remainder. The gene calls are TRBV18 and TRBJ2-7, with D perhaps TRBD1 (6 bases). The V end lost 3 bases, the J end lost 6 bases, and 21 bases lay between the germline ends. This CDR3 region has 16 residues. CDR1 KGHSH and CDR2 LQKENI come from the germline V gene. The CDR3 region is CASSPGDPNTGPEQYF. The sequenced CDR3 bases are TGTGCCAGCTCACCTGGAGACCCGAACACAGGGCCCGAG.

Of note for this clone: Coverage ceases 3 residues before the CDR3 finishes, and the germline J gene fills in the end. The rearrangement joins TRBV5-1 to TRBJ2-7; 7 bases agree with TRBD1. This CDR3 is 14 amino acids long. The trim removed 4 bases at V and 1 base at J, leaving 5 bases unmatched. Germline CDR1 SGHRS, CDR2 YFSETQ. CDR3 sequence: CASSIQGLSYEQYF. CDR3 bases read: TGCGCCAGCAGCATACAGGGGTTGTCCTACGAG.

CDR3 residues: CASSWSSGGEQYF. CDR3 DNA, as far as it was read: TGTGCCAGCAGTTGGTCCTCAGGGGGCGAG. The V call is TRBV6-2 or TRBV6-3, the J call TRBJ2-7, with 7 positions matching TRBD1. The CDR3 is cut off 3 residues early in the read; its end comes from the germline J gene. The CDR3 is made up of 13 amino acids. The germline CDR1 and CDR2 sequences are MNHEY and SVGEGT. The V segment lost 4 bases and the J segment 6 bases; nucleotides outside the gene matches: 6.

Remarks on this clone: The read stops 3 residues short of the end of the CDR3; the missing end is completed from the germline J gene. The V and J genes are TRBV7-2 and TRBJ1-2, with D possibly matching TRBD1 (6 bases). CDR3 length: 14 residues. Germline V gives CDR1 SGHTA, CDR2 FQGNSA. Incomplete CDR3 DNA: TGTGCCAGCGCGTCGGGACACGTCACAGATACC. Translation: CASASGHVTDT. The whole CDR3 reads CASASGHVTDTYTF. Complete variable domain (other parts from reference TRBV7-2 and TRBJ1-2): GAGVSQSPSNKVTEKGKDVELRCDPISGHTALYWYRQSLGQGLEFLIYFQGNSAPDKSGLPSDRFSAERTGGSVSTLTIQRTQQEDSAVYLCASASGHVTDTYTFGSGTRLTVV.

A note on this clone: Sequencing ends 3 residues short of the CDR3 end; the germline J gene provides the rest. The chain has TRBV7-7 and TRBJ2-3; D might be TRBD2 (7 bases). The V gene's germline CDR1 is SSHAT and CDR2 FNYEAQ (reference sequence). The CDR3 has 15 residues. The sequenced part of the CDR3 DNA is TGTGCCAGCAGCTTAGCCATAGAAAGGGGGGGACCG. Its protein product is CASSLAIERGGP. Given in full, the CDR3 is CASSLAIERGGPQYF.

Of note for this clone: The read falls 3 residues short of the CDR3 end, and the missing part is taken from the germline J gene. The genes are TRBV4-1 and TRBJ2-2; TRBD1 agrees at 9 bases. Germline CDR1 MGHRA, CDR2 YSYEKL. The CDR3 covers 17 residues. This chain's CDR3 is CASSQNPSRDRVEKLFF. CDR3 bases read: TGCGCCAGCAGCCAAAACCCTTCCCGGGACAGGGTTGAAAAG.